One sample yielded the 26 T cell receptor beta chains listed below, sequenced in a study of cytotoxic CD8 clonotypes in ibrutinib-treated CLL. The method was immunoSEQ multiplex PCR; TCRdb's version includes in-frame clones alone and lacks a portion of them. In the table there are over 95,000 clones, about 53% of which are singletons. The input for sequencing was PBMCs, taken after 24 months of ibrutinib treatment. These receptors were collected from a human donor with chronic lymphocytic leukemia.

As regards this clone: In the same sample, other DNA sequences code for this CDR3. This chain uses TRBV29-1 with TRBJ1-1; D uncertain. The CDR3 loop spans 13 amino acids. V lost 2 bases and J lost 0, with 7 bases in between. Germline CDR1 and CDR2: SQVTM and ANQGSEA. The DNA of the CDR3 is TGCAGCGTTGAACGCGGCTTGAACACTGAAGCTTTCTTT. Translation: CSVERGLNTEAFF.

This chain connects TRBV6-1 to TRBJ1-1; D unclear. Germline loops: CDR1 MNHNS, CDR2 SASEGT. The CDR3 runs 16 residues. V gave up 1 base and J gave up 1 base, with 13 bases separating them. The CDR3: CASSEVGLRPNTEAFF. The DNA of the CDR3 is TGTGCCAGCAGTGAAGTCGGGTTACGGCCGAACACTGAAGCTTTCTTT.

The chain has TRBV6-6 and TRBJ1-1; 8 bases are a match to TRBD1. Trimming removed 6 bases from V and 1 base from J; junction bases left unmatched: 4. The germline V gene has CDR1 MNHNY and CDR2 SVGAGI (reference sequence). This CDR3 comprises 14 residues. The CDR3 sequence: CASRPGQGNTEAFF. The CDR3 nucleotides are TGTGCCAGCAGGCCCGGACAGGGGAACACTGAAGCTTTCTTT.

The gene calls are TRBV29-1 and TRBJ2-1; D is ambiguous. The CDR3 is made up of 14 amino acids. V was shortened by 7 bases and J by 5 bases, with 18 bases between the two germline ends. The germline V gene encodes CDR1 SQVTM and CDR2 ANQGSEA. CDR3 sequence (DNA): TGCAGCGCCGGCCGCATCGCCCGAAACAATGAGCAGTTCTTC. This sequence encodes CSAGRIARNNEQFF.

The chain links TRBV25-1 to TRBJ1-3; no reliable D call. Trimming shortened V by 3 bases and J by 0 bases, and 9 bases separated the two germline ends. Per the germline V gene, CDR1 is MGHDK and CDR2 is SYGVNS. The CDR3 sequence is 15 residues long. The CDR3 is CASSDHRPSGNTIYF. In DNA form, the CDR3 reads TGTGCCAGCAGTGACCACCGACCCTCTGGAAACACCATATATTTT.

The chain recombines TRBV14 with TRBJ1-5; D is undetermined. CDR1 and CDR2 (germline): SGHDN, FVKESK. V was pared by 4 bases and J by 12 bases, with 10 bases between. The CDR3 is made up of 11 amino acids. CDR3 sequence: CASSPPRCQHF. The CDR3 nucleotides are TGTGCCAGCAGCCCCCCGAGGTGCCAGCATTTT.

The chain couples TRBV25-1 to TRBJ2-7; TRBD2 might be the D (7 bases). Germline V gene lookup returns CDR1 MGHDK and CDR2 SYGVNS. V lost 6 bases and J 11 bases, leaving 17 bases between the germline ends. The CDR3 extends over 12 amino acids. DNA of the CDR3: TGTGCCAGCAGAGGGGGGGCAGGGAAGGAGTACTTC. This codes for CASRGGAGKEYF.

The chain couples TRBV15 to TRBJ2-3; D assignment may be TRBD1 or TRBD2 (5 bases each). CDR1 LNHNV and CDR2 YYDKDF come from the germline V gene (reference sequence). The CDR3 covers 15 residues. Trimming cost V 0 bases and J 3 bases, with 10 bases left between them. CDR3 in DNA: TGTGCCACCAGCAGAGATACCGGGGCTACAGATACGCAGTATTTT. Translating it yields CATSRDTGATDTQYF.

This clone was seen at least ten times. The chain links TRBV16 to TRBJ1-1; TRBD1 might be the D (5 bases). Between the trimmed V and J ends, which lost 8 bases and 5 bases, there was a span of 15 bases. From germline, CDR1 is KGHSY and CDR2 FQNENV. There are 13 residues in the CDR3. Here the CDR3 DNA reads TGTGCCAGCCTCAACTGGAAGGGGACTGAAGCTTTCTTT. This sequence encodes CASLNWKGTEAFF.

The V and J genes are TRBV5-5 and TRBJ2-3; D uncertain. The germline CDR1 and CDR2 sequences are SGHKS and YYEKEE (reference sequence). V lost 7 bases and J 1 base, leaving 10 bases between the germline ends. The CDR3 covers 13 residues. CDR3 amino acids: CASRPAGTDTQYF. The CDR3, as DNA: TGTGCCAGCCGGCCGGCTGGCACAGATACGCAGTATTTT.

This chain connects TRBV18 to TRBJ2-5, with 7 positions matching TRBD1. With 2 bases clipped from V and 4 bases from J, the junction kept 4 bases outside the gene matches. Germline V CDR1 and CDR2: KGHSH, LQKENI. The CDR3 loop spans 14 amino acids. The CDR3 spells CASSPGRGRETQYF. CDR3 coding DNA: TGTGCCAGCTCACCAGGCAGGGGGAGAGAGACCCAGTACTTC.

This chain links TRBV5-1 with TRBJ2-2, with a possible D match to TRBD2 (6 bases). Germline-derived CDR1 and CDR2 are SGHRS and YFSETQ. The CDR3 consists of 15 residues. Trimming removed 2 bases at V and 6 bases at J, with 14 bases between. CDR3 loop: CASSLFTRGSGELFF. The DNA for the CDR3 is TGCGCCAGCAGCTTATTCACGCGGGGTTCCGGGGAGCTGTTTTTT.

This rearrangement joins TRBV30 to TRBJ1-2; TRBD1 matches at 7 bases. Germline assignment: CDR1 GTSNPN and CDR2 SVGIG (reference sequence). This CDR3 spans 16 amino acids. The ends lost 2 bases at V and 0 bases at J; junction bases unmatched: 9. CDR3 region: CAWSRPIQGTNYGYTF. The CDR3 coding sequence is TGTGCCTGGAGTCGACCCATACAGGGGACTAACTATGGCTACACCTTC.

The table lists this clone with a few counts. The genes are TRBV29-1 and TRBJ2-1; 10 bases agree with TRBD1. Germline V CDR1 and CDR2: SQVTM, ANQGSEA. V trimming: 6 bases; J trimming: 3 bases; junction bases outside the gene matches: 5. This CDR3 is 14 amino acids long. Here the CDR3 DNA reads TGCAGCGTCCTCCGGGACAGGGGCTACAATGAGCAGTTCTTC. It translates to CSVLRDRGYNEQFF.

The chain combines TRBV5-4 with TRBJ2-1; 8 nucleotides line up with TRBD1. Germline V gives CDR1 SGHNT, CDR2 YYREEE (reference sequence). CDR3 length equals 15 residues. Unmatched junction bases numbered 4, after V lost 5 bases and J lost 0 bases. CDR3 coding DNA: TGTGCCAGCAGTCAAACAGGGGGCTCCTACAATGAGCAGTTCTTC. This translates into CASSQTGGSYNEQFF.

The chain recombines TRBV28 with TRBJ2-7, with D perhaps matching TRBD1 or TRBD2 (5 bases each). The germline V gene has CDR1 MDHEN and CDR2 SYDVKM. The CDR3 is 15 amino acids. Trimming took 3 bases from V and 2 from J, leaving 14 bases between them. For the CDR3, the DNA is TGTGCCAGCAGTTTTGGTGGTGAGGGGACCTACGAGCAGTACTTC. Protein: CASSFGGEGTYEQYF.

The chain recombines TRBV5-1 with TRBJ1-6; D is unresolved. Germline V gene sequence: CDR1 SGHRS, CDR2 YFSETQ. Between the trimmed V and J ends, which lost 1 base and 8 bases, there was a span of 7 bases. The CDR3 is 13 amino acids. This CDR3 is CASSLQIDSPLHF. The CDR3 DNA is TGCGCCAGCAGCTTGCAAATAGATTCACCCCTCCACTTT.

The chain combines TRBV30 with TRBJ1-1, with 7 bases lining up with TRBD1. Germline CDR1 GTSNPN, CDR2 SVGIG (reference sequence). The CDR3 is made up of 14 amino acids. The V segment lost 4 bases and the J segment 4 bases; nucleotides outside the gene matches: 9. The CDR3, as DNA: TGTGCCTGGACCCTGAGGGGGCCTGGCACTGAAGCTTTCTTT. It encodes CAWTLRGPGTEAFF.

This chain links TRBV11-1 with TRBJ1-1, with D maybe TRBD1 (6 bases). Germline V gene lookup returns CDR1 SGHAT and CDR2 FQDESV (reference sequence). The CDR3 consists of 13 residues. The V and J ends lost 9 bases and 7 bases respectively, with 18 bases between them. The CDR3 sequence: CASPGVGDCEAFF. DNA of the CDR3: TGTGCCAGTCCAGGGGTGGGGGATTGTGAAGCTTTCTTT.

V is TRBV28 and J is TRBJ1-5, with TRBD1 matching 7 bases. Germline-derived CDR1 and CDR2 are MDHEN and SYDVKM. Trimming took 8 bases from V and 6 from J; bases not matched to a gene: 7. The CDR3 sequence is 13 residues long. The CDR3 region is CASRAQGPQPQHF. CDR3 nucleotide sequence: TGTGCCAGCCGCGCACAGGGGCCTCAGCCCCAGCATTTT.

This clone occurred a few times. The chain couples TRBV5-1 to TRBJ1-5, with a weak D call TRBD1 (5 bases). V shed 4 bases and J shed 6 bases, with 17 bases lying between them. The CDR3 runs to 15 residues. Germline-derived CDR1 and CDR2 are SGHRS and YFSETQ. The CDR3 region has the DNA TGCGCCAGCAGCGAGGGACTAGTAGGTGGTCAGCCCCAGCATTTT. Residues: CASSEGLVGGQPQHF.

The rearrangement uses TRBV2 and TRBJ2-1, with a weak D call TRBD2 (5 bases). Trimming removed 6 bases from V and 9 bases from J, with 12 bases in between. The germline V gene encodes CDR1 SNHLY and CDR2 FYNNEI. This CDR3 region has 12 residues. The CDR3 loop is CASSPSGSEQFF. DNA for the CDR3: TGTGCCAGCAGCCCCTCGGGGAGTGAGCAGTTCTTC.

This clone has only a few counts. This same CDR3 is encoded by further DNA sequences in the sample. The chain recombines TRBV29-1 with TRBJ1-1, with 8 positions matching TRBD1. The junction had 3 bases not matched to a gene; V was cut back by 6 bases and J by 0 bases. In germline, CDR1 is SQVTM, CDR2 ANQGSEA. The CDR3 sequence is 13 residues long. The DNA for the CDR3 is TGCAGCGTCGTCAGGGGGCTGAACACTGAAGCTTTCTTT. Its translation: CSVVRGLNTEAFF.

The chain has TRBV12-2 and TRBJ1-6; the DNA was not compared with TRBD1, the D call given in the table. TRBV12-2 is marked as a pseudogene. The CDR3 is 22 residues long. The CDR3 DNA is TGTGCAAGTCGCTTAGGAGTATTTATCAGGTTTCTGGCTCCGCTATATAATTCACCCCTCCACTTT. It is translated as CASRLGVFIRFLAPLYNSPLHF.

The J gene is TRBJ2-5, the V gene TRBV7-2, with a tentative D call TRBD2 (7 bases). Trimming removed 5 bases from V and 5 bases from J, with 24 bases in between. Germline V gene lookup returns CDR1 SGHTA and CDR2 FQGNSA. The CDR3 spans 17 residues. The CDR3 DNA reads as TGTGCCAGCAGCCACGGCGGGGGACAACTTAACGGGGAGACCCAGTACTTC. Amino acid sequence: CASSHGGGQLNGETQYF. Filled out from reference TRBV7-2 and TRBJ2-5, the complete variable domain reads GAGVSQSPSNKVTEKGKDVELRCDPISGHTALYWYRQSLGQGLEFLIYFQGNSAPDKSGLPSDRFSAERTGGSVSTLTIQRTQQEDSAVYLCASSHGGGQLNGETQYFGPGTRLLVL.

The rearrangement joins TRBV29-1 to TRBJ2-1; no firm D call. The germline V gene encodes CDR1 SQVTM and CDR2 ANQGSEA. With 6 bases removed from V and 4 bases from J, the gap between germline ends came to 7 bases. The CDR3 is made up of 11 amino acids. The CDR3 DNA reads TGCAGCGTGGCCTTATACAATGAGCAGTTCTTC. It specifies CSVALYNEQFF.